These 31 T cell receptor beta chains came from one sample sequenced in a study of CD8 T cells in Susac syndrome. The RNA input was roughly 0.45 to 1 ug, and it was reverse transcribed with random hexamers. TCRdb reprocessed the immunoSEQ multiplex PCR reads via MiXCR and lists one record per CDR3 protein. The data hold 180,000 or so distinct CDR3 sequences, with approximately 96% observed a single time. Material for sequencing was CD4+ T cells from PBMCs. The receptor source for this set is a human donor in good health.

The rearrangement joins TRBV7-7 to TRBJ2-5; possible D gene TRBD2, 6 bases. Per the germline V gene, CDR1 is SSHAT and CDR2 is FNYEAQ (reference sequence). This CDR3 comprises 11 residues. For the CDR3, the DNA is TGTGCTACGGGGGACGGAGAGACCCAGTACTTC. It is translated as CATGDGETQYF.

The rearrangement joins TRBV3-1 to TRBJ1-4; tentatively, D is TRBD1 (6 bases). The V end was cut by 2 bases, the J end by 6 bases, with 7 bases between. Germline V gene data show CDR1 as LGHDT and CDR2 as YNNKEL (reference sequence). The CDR3 consists of 13 residues. This CDR3 reads CASSQRGDEKLFF. In nucleotides, the CDR3 is TGTGCCAGCAGCCAAAGGGGGGATGAAAAACTGTTTTTT.

The rearrangement links TRBV20-1 to TRBJ2-3, with TRBD2 identical over 9 bases. The CDR3 is 14 amino acids. The germline V gene has CDR1 DFQATT and CDR2 SNEGSKA (reference sequence). V lost 1 base and J lost 4; bases outside the gene matches: 3. CDR3 in amino acids: CSARGSGGSDTQYF. The CDR3 DNA reads as TGCAGTGCTAGAGGCAGCGGGGGGTCAGATACGCAGTATTTT.

V gene TRBV12-3 or TRBV12-4 combines with J gene TRBJ1-5, with 7 nucleotides matching TRBD1. The CDR3 spans 15 residues. V was clipped by 2 bases and J by 4 bases; unmatched bases: 5. CDR3 loop: CASSLWTGSNQPQHF. The CDR3 coding sequence is TGTGCCAGCAGTTTATGGACAGGATCAAATCAGCCCCAGCATTTT.

The genes are TRBV5-1 and TRBJ2-1; D might be TRBD2 (5 bases). This CDR3 has 16 amino acids. Germline V gives CDR1 SGHRS, CDR2 YFSETQ. V lost 3 bases and J lost 0, with 13 bases in between. The CDR3 is CASSWRRSSSYNEQFF. The CDR3 nucleotides read TGCGCCAGCAGCTGGAGGAGGAGTAGCTCCTACAATGAGCAGTTCTTC.

The chain carries TRBV18 and TRBJ2-7; no clear D. V was cut by 5 bases and J by 4 bases, with 15 bases left in between. This CDR3 comprises 14 residues. Germline V CDR1 and CDR2: KGHSH, LQKENI. The CDR3 DNA reads TGTGCCAGCTCAACCGGGCCGACCAGGTACGAGCAGTACTTC. Protein: CASSTGPTRYEQYF.

V usage is TRBV2 and J usage is TRBJ2-7; no clear D. The CDR3 spans 13 residues. From germline, CDR1 is SNHLY and CDR2 FYNNEI. V lost 4 bases to trimming and J lost 0 bases, with 7 bases between them. The chain's CDR3 is CASSVTDSYEQYF. CDR3 nucleotides: TGTGCCAGCAGTGTCACAGACTCCTACGAGCAGTACTTC.

This chain links TRBV4-3 with TRBJ2-3; a possible D gene is TRBD2 (6 bases). Looked up from germline, CDR1 is LGHNA and CDR2 is YSLEER. V gave up 2 bases and J gave up 4 bases, with 22 bases separating them. The CDR3 spans 18 residues. The CDR3: CASSQSYGPQTRPDTQYF. CDR3 DNA: TGCGCCAGCAGCCAATCCTATGGGCCCCAGACTAGGCCAGATACGCAGTATTTT.

This sequence joins TRBV9 and TRBJ1-6; TRBD1 agrees at 7 bases. CDR3 length: 14 residues. The V and J ends lost 4 bases and 10 bases, in that order; junction bases with no gene match: 8. The germline gives CDR1 SGDLS, CDR2 YYNGEE. The CDR3: CASSPGQVGSPLHF. Here the CDR3 DNA reads TGTGCCAGCAGCCCCGGACAGGTCGGATCACCCCTCCACTTT.

V is TRBV20-1 and J is TRBJ2-7; no clear D. Deletions cut 6 bases from V and 6 bases from J, with 12 bases between. The CDR3 is 11 amino acids. The germline V gene has CDR1 DFQATT and CDR2 SNEGSKA (reference sequence). This CDR3 is CSARTVTEQYF. The CDR3 nucleotides read TGCAGTGCAAGGACCGTAACCGAGCAGTACTTC.

V gene TRBV5-6 combines with J gene TRBJ2-5; either TRBD1 or TRBD2 may fit D (6 bases each). V was trimmed by 3 bases and J by 4 bases, leaving 13 bases between them. Germline-derived CDR1 and CDR2 are SGHDT and YYEEEE. The CDR3 loop spans 14 amino acids. The CDR3 region is CASSYGGRVETQYF. The CDR3 DNA sequence: TGTGCCAGCAGCTACGGGGGCCGGGTAGAGACCCAGTACTTC.

The genes are TRBV27 and TRBJ2-3; D unclear. This CDR3 contains 14 residues. Germline loops: CDR1 MNHEY, CDR2 SMNVEV (reference sequence). Trimming took off 2 bases at V and 3 bases at J, with 9 bases between the two ends. The CDR3 coding sequence is TGTGCCAGCAGTTTAAAAAGGAGTACAGATACGCAGTATTTT. Translation: CASSLKRSTDTQYF.

This clonotype has only a few counts. The V gene is TRBV20-1, the J gene TRBJ2-3; D uncertain. V shed 5 bases and J shed 0 bases, with 6 bases lying between them. The CDR3 covers 12 residues. Looked up from germline, CDR1 is DFQATT and CDR2 is SNEGSKA (reference sequence). In DNA, the CDR3 is TGCAGTGCTCGCCCTAGCACAGATACGCAGTATTTT. The encoded protein is CSARPSTDTQYF.

The chain employs TRBV19 and TRBJ2-7, with no clear D. CDR1 LNHDA and CDR2 SQIVND come from the germline V gene (reference sequence). The CDR3 spans 15 residues. Trimming cost V 1 base and J 4 bases, with 14 bases left between them. The CDR3: CASSIGHSRGYEQYF. The CDR3 region has the DNA TGTGCCAGTAGTATAGGACATTCAAGAGGATACGAGCAGTACTTC.

V and J are TRBV12-3 or TRBV12-4 and TRBJ1-2; maybe TRBD1 (6 bases). This CDR3 has 15 amino acids. The V gene lost 2 bases and the J gene lost 5 bases, with 15 bases spanning the gap. This CDR3 reads CASSLHPGQGYGYTF. The CDR3 DNA reads as TGTGCCAGCAGTTTACATCCGGGACAAGGATATGGCTACACCTTC.

The chain combines TRBV28 with TRBJ1-4; D call uncertain. In germline, CDR1 is MDHEN, CDR2 SYDVKM. This CDR3 is 12 amino acids long. The germline V and J ends were trimmed by 6 bases and 8 bases, with 10 bases remaining between them. DNA for the CDR3: TGTGCCAGCAGCGCCGATATAGAAAAACTGTTTTTT. Translated: CASSADIEKLFF.

The chain employs TRBV19 and TRBJ1-2; possible D gene TRBD1, 6 bases. The CDR3 is made up of 15 amino acids. V gave up 3 bases and J gave up 4 bases, with 15 bases separating them. Germline CDR1 reads LNHDA; CDR2 reads SQIVND (reference sequence). The DNA of the CDR3 is TGTGCCAGTAGTATGGGGGCCGGGACATCCTATGGCTACACCTTC. Its translation: CASSMGAGTSYGYTF.

Only one count was recorded for this clonotype. The chain couples TRBV6-1 to TRBJ2-1; D may be TRBD1 or TRBD2 (7 bases each). Trimming left V 3 bases short and J 8 bases short, with 14 bases between. This CDR3 is built from 14 residues. The V gene's germline CDR1 is MNHNS and CDR2 SASEGT. The CDR3 region has the DNA TGTGCCAGCAGTGAGTCAGGGGGGGGCGATGAGCAGTTCTTC. Translated: CASSESGGGDEQFF.

This clonotype has at least ten counts. The genes are TRBV7-9 and TRBJ2-7, with D unclear. CDR3 size: 11 residues. The germline gives CDR1 SEHNR, CDR2 FQNEAQ (reference sequence). The V end lost 6 bases, the J end lost 0 bases, and 3 bases lay between the germline ends. CDR3 in amino acids: CASSRSYEQYF. In DNA, the CDR3 is TGTGCCAGCAGTCGCTCCTACGAGCAGTACTTC.

The chain is built from TRBV5-4 and TRBJ1-1; TRBD1 aligns across 12 bases. The J segment lost 4 bases and the V segment lost 5 bases, leaving 6 bases of the junction unmatched. Per the germline V gene, CDR1 is SGHNT and CDR2 is YYREEE (reference sequence). This CDR3 spans 15 amino acids. CDR3 DNA sequence: TGTGCCAGCAGGCGCCCGGGACAGGGGGCCACTGAAGCTTTCTTT. Translated, it gives CASRRPGQGATEAFF. Full variable domain (outside the CDR3, taken from reference TRBV5-4 and TRBJ1-1): ETGVTQSPTHLIKTRGQQVTLRCSSQSGHNTVSWYQQALGQGPQFIFQYYREEENGRGNFPPRFSGLQFPNYSSELNVNALELDDSALYLCASRRPGQGATEAFFGQGTRLTVV.

J is TRBJ2-1 and V is TRBV5-6, with 9 bases identical to TRBD1. This CDR3 is 16 amino acids long. Looked up from germline, CDR1 is SGHDT and CDR2 is YYEEEE. The V and J ends lost 4 bases and 2 bases, in that order; junction bases with no gene match: 7. This CDR3 reads CASSLWDRAPYNEQFF. The CDR3 DNA reads TGTGCCAGCAGCCTGTGGGACAGGGCCCCCTACAATGAGCAGTTCTTC.

V is TRBV9 and J is TRBJ1-2, with D possibly TRBD1 on 6 matching bases. Germline lookup yields CDR1 SGDLS and CDR2 YYNGEE. V was trimmed by 7 bases and J by 3 bases, leaving 10 bases between them. The CDR3 is 12 amino acids. CDR3 protein: CASSRGDYGYTF. The CDR3 DNA sequence: TGTGCCAGCTCGAGGGGGGACTATGGCTACACCTTC.

The chain has TRBV12-3 or TRBV12-4 and TRBJ2-5, with 11 bases lining up with TRBD2. Trimming took 5 bases from V and 1 from J; bases not matched to a gene: 3. The CDR3 runs to 15 residues. This CDR3 is CASSPSGGTQETQYF. The CDR3 nucleotides are TGTGCCAGCAGTCCTAGCGGGGGGACCCAAGAGACCCAGTACTTC.

The V and J genes are TRBV3-1 and TRBJ1-1, with D unclear. CDR1 LGHDT and CDR2 YNNKEL come from the germline V gene (reference sequence). Trimming took 1 base from V and 1 from J, leaving 7 bases between them. This CDR3 has 14 amino acids. The CDR3 nucleotides are TGTGCCAGCAGCCAAGTGCACGGGAACACTGAAGCTTTCTTT. Translation gives CASSQVHGNTEAFF.

The chain uses TRBV5-4 and TRBJ2-3, with D possibly TRBD1 on 6 matching bases. V was clipped by 2 bases and J by 2 bases, with 12 bases between them. The CDR3 consists of 15 residues. Per the germline V gene, CDR1 is SGHNT and CDR2 is YYREEE (reference sequence). The CDR3 sequence: CASSLIDRHTDTQYF. As DNA, the CDR3 is TGTGCCAGCAGCTTAATCGACAGGCACACAGATACGCAGTATTTT.

The rearrangement links TRBV3-1 to TRBJ2-6; D ambiguous. The ends were cut back, 1 base at V and 0 bases at J, with 10 bases in the middle. The CDR3 spans 17 residues. Germline CDR1 LGHDT, CDR2 YNNKEL (reference sequence). The CDR3 DNA reads TGTGCCAGCAGCCAAGTGGTGGGATCCTCTGGGGCCAACGTCCTGACTTTC. This encodes CASSQVVGSSGANVLTF.

This chain uses TRBV2 with TRBJ2-1; D call uncertain. V dropped 1 base and J dropped 5 bases, with 12 bases sitting between them. The CDR3 runs to 15 residues. The germline V gene has CDR1 SNHLY and CDR2 FYNNEI. The CDR3 is CASSEVAYLDNEQFF. Written as DNA, the CDR3 is TGTGCCAGCAGTGAAGTGGCATATTTAGACAATGAGCAGTTCTTC.

This chain links TRBV20-1 with TRBJ2-2; D is unclear. Germline V gene data show CDR1 as DFQATT and CDR2 as SNEGSKA (reference sequence). This CDR3 has 13 residues. Deletions cut 1 base from V and 6 bases from J, with 9 bases between. In nucleotides, the CDR3 is TGCAGTGCTAGAGGACTCCTTTCCGGGGAGCTGTTTTTT. It specifies CSARGLLSGELFF.

The chain employs TRBV4-3 and TRBJ1-2; D perhaps matches TRBD1 (6 bases). Germline V gene data show CDR1 as LGHNA and CDR2 as YSLEER. This CDR3 is built from 14 residues. V lost 0 bases and J lost 7, with 12 bases in between. The CDR3 bases are TGCGCCAGCAGCCAAGAAAACGGGGGCGCTGGCTACACCTTC. It encodes CASSQENGGAGYTF.

The chain has TRBV7-9 and TRBJ2-7; D gene uncertain. In germline, CDR1 is SEHNR, CDR2 FQNEAQ (reference sequence). The V end lost 5 bases, the J end lost 1 base, and 12 bases lay between the germline ends. This CDR3 spans 14 amino acids. CDR3 coding DNA: TGTGCCAGCAGCCCCGCGGCGGAGTCCTACGAGCAGTACTTC. It encodes CASSPAAESYEQYF. Variable domain in full (rest from reference TRBV7-9 and TRBJ2-7): DTGVSQNPRHKITKRGQNVTFRCDPISEHNRLYWYRQTLGQGPEFLTYFQNEAQLEKSRLLSDRFSAERPKGSFSTLEIQRTEQGDSAMYLCASSPAAESYEQYFGPGTRLTVT.

The chain employs TRBV5-1 and TRBJ2-2; TRBD1 is a possible D gene (5 bases). Germline CDR1 is SGHRS and CDR2 is YFSETQ. Trimming pared 1 base from V and 7 bases from J, leaving 14 bases between. CDR3 length: 15 amino acids. The chain's CDR3 is CASSLKGRAVGELFF. CDR3 coding DNA: TGCGCCAGCAGCTTGAAAGGCAGGGCGGTCGGGGAGCTGTTTTTT.